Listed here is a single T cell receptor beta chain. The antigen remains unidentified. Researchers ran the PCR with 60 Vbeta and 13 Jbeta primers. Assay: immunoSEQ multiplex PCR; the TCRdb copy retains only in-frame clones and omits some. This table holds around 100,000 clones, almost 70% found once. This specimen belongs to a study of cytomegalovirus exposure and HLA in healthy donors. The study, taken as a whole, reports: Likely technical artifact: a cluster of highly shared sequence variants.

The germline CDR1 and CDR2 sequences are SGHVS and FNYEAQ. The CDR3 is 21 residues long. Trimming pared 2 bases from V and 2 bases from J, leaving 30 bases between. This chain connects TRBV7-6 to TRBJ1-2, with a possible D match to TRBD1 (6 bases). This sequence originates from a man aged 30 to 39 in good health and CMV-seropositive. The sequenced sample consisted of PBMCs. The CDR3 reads CASSLSQRVKLGGEENYGYTF. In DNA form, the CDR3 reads TGTGCCAGCAGCTTAAGCCAAAGGGTGAAACTAGGGGGAGAAGAAAACTATGGCTACACCTTC.